Shown below are 11 T cell receptor beta chains from a single sample sequenced in a study of blood T cell repertoires in COVID-19. The assay was immunoSEQ multiplex PCR, and TCRdb's table has in-frame clones only and misses some. The sample records approximately 140,000 clones, roughly 81% being singletons. The sequenced material came from peripheral blood. These receptors were obtained from a human donor with acute or convalescent COVID-19. The donor label of this sample is uncertain.

The chain carries TRBV30 and TRBJ2-2, with a tentative D call TRBD2 (5 bases). The CDR3 totals 15 residues. Germline V gene data show CDR1 as GTSNPN and CDR2 as SVGIG (reference sequence). The V end was cut by 1 base, the J end by 1 base, with 10 bases between. The CDR3 region has the DNA TGTGCCTGGAGTGCGGGGATGGGGAACACCGGGGAGCTGTTTTTT. Encoded protein: CAWSAGMGNTGELFF.

The V gene is TRBV10-3, the J gene TRBJ2-3; the D is unclear. This CDR3 is 15 amino acids long. Germline assignment: CDR1 ENHRY and CDR2 SYGVKD. Trimming stripped 0 bases from V and 1 base from J, with 8 bases between. CDR3 DNA: TGTGCCATCAGTGAGTCAGGCCAGGGCACAGATACGCAGTATTTT. Translated: CAISESGQGTDTQYF.

This chain links TRBV5-1 with TRBJ1-4, with D perhaps TRBD1 (5 bases). The CDR3 is 16 amino acids. The germline V and J ends were trimmed by 2 bases and 0 bases, with 11 bases remaining between them. The germline gives CDR1 SGHRS, CDR2 YFSETQ. DNA of the CDR3: TGCGCCAGCAGCTTCAGGGAGGTCGCAACTAATGAAAAACTGTTTTTT. This codes for CASSFREVATNEKLFF.

This chain links TRBV24-1 with TRBJ1-4; a possible D gene is TRBD1 (5 bases). Trimming stripped 7 bases from V and 7 bases from J, with 12 bases between. There are 13 residues in the CDR3. Germline V gene sequence: CDR1 KGHDR, CDR2 SFDVKD. This CDR3 reads CATSRGVGEKLFF. The CDR3 DNA sequence: TGTGCCACCAGCCGGGGGGTTGGTGAAAAACTGTTTTTT.

A word on this clone: The sample carries other DNA sequences with the same CDR3. The rearrangement links TRBV19 to TRBJ1-1; 7 nucleotides line up with TRBD1. The germline CDR1 and CDR2 sequences are LNHDA and SQIVND (reference sequence). The CDR3 runs to 14 residues. V was pared by 3 bases and J by 1 base, with 2 bases of the junction left unmatched. The CDR3 bases are TGTGCCAGTAGTATCGAGGGGGCGAACACTGAAGCTTTCTTT. Its translation: CASSIEGANTEAFF.

The chain recombines TRBV5-1 with TRBJ1-3; D ambiguous. This CDR3 contains 15 residues. Germline values: CDR1 SGHRS, CDR2 YFSETQ. Deletions cut 1 base from V and 0 bases from J, with 8 bases between. The CDR3 nucleotides are TGCGCCAGCAGCTTGTCAGGTAGCTCTGGAAACACCATATATTTT. This encodes CASSLSGSSGNTIYF.

V and J are TRBV3-1 (or the pseudogene TRBV3-2) and TRBJ1-4, with 8 bases that match TRBD1. The germline V gene encodes CDR1 LGHDT and CDR2 YNNKEL (reference sequence). The CDR3 extends over 16 amino acids. V shed 4 bases and J 7 bases; nucleotides not matched to a gene: 11. This CDR3 reads CASSPMSRGRGEKLFF. The CDR3, as DNA: TGTGCCAGCAGCCCCATGAGCAGGGGGCGAGGTGAAAAACTGTTTTTT.

The chain is built from TRBV2 and TRBJ2-7, with D maybe TRBD1 (6 bases). With 6 bases removed from V and 5 bases from J, the gap between germline ends came to 14 bases. Germline V gene sequence: CDR1 SNHLY, CDR2 FYNNEI. The CDR3 sequence is 13 residues long. This CDR3 is CASRPQGSHEQYF. In DNA, the CDR3 is TGTGCCAGCAGACCACAGGGTTCACACGAGCAGTACTTC.

This rearrangement joins TRBV19 to TRBJ2-2; D perhaps matches TRBD2 (6 bases). The CDR3 is 17 residues long. Germline CDR1 and CDR2: LNHDA and SQIVND (reference sequence). Trimming shortened V by 5 bases and J by 5 bases, and 21 bases separated the two germline ends. CDR3 nucleotides: TGTGCCAGTAGTGGCCTCGGAGGGCGGCTTGGGACCGGGGAGCTGTTTTTT. Translated, it gives CASSGLGGRLGTGELFF. The full variable domain, rest sourced from reference TRBV19 and TRBJ2-2, is DGGITQSPKYLFRKEGQNVTLSCEQNLNHDAMYWYRQDPGQGLRLIYYSQIVNDFQKGDIAEGYSVSREKKESFPLTVTSAQKNPTAFYLCASSGLGGRLGTGELFFGEGSRLTVL.

This rearrangement joins TRBV3-1 (or the pseudogene TRBV3-2) to TRBJ1-5; no clear D gene. V dropped 1 base and J dropped 0 bases, with 7 bases sitting between them. The CDR3 length is 15 residues. Germline V gene lookup returns CDR1 LGHDT and CDR2 YNNKEL (reference sequence). CDR3 protein: CASSQAMNSNQPQHF. CDR3 bases: TGTGCCAGCAGCCAAGCTATGAATAGCAATCAGCCCCAGCATTTT.

This sequence joins TRBV7-9 and TRBJ1-2; the match to TRBD1 covers 7 bases. The CDR3 runs 13 residues. V shed 5 bases and J 4 bases; nucleotides not matched to a gene: 4. CDR1 SEHNR and CDR2 FQNEAQ come from the germline V gene (reference sequence). This chain's CDR3 is CASSTGARYGYTF. Written as DNA, the CDR3 is TGTGCCAGCAGCACAGGGGCTCGCTATGGCTACACCTTC.